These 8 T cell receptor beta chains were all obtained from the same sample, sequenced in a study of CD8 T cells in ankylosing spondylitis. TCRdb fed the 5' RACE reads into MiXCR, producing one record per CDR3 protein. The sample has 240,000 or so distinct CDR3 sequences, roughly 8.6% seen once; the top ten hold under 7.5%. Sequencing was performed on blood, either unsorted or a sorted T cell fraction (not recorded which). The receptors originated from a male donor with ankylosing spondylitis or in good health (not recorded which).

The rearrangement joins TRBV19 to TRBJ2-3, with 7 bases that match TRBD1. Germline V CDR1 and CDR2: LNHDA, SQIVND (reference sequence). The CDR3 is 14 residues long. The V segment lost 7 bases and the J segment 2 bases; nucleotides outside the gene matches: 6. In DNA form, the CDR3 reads TGTGCCAGTACAGCGACAGGGACCACAGATACGCAGTATTTT. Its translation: CASTATGTTDTQYF.

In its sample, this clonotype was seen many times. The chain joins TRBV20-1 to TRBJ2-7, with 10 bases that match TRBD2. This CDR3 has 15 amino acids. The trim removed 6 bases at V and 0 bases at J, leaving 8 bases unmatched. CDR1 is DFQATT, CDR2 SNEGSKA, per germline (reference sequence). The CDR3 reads CSAIGASGSSYEQYF. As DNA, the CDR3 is TGCAGTGCCATAGGAGCTAGCGGGAGCTCCTACGAGCAGTACTTC.

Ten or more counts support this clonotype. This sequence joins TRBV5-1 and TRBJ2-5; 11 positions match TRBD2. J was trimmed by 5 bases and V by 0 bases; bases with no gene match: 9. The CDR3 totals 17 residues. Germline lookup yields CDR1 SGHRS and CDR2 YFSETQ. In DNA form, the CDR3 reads TGCGCCAGCAGCTTGGGTCCCCTAGCGGGGGGTCAGGAGACCCAGTACTTC. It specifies CASSLGPLAGGQETQYF.

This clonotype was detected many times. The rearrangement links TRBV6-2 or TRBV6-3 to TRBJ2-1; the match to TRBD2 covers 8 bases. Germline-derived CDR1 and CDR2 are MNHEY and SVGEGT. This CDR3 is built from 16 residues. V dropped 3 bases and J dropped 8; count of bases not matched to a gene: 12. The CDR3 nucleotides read TGTGCCAGCAGTTATCGGGTGGGTAGCGGGATGGATGAGCAGTTCTTC. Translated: CASSYRVGSGMDEQFF.

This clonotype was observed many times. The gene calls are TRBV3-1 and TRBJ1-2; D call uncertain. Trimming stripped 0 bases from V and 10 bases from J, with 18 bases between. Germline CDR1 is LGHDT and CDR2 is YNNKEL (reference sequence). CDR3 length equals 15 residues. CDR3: CASSQEGQPRSVYTF. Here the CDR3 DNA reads TGTGCCAGCAGCCAAGAGGGCCAACCTAGGTCGGTCTACACCTTC.

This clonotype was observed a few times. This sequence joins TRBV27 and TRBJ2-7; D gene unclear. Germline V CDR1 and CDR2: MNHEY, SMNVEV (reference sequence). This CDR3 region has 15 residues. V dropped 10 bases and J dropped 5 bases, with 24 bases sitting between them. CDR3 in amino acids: CATSSAVDGWDEQYF. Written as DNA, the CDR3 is TGTGCCACCTCGTCGGCCGTCGACGGGTGGGACGAGCAGTACTTC.

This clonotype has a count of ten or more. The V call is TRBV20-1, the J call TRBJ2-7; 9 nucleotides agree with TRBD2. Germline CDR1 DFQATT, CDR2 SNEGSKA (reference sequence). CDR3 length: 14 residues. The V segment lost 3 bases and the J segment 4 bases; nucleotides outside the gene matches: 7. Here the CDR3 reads CSASPAGGPYEQYF. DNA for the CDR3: TGCAGTGCTAGTCCAGCGGGGGGCCCTTACGAGCAGTACTTC.

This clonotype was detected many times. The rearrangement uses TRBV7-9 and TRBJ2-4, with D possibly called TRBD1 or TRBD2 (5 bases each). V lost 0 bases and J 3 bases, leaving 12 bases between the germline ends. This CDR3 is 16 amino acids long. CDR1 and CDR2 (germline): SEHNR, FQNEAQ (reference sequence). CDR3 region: CASSLAGPEGKNIQYF. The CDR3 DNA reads TGTGCCAGCAGCTTAGCGGGACCCGAAGGCAAAAACATTCAGTACTTC.